These 14 T cell receptor beta chains came from one sample sequenced in a study of OX40 agonist ivuxolimab in advanced cancers. The data were produced by immunoSEQ multiplex PCR, yet TCRdb's version contains in-frame clones alone and is incomplete. The sample lists about 24,000 clones, approximately 90% occurring once. This specimen was CD4+ or CD8+ T cells sorted from blood, taken in a trial of the OX40 agonist ivuxolimab. The receptors were sampled from an adult with an advanced solid tumor such as melanoma, head and neck, liver or kidney cancer.

The chain employs TRBV5-1 and TRBJ2-5; 7 nucleotides match TRBD2. V lost 7 bases to trimming and J lost 5 bases; unmatched junction nucleotides: 8. The CDR3 sequence is 13 residues long. Germline assignment: CDR1 SGHRS and CDR2 YFSETQ. The chain's CDR3 is CASGASGGETQYF. For the CDR3, the DNA is TGCGCCAGCGGGGCTAGCGGAGGGGAGACCCAGTACTTC.

The chain employs TRBV9 and TRBJ2-1, with 10 bases fitting TRBD1. The CDR3 contains 15 residues. CDR1 is SGDLS and CDR2 is YYNGEE in the germline V gene. Unmatched junction bases numbered 4, after V lost 0 bases and J lost 7 bases. This chain's CDR3 is CASSVGGQGINEQFF. CDR3 nucleotides: TGTGCCAGCAGCGTAGGGGGACAGGGGATTAATGAGCAGTTCTTC.

This clone showed up just a few times. The chain combines TRBV1 with TRBJ2-7; the table's TRBD2 call for D was not verified on the DNA. TRBV1 is tagged as a pseudogene. The CDR3 has 14 amino acids. CDR3 amino acids: CTSSQASGGHEQYF. CDR3 DNA sequence: TGCACCAGCAGCCAGGCTAGCGGGGGCCACGAGCAGTACTTC.

This chain joins TRBV29-1 and TRBJ2-5; 10 nucleotides match TRBD1. CDR3 length equals 13 residues. V lost 7 bases to trimming and J lost 5 bases; unmatched junction nucleotides: 7. The germline gives CDR1 SQVTM, CDR2 ANQGSEA. CDR3 nucleotides: TGCAGCGCACAGACAGGGGGCCTTGAGACCCAGTACTTC. This codes for CSAQTGGLETQYF.

The genes are TRBV2 and TRBJ1-1, with D uncertain. V lost 8 bases, J lost 1 base, and 11 bases lay in between. CDR3 size: 13 residues. The germline V gene encodes CDR1 SNHLY and CDR2 FYNNEI. The CDR3 is CASGLARNTEAFF. The CDR3 region has the DNA TGTGCCAGCGGTCTCGCCAGGAACACTGAAGCTTTCTTT. Looking up the rest from reference TRBV2 and TRBJ1-1 gives the full variable domain: EPEVTQTPSHQVTQMGQEVILRCVPISNHLYFYWYRQILGQKVEFLVSFYNNEISEKSEIFDDQFSVERPDGSNFTLKIRSTKLEDSAMYFCASGLARNTEAFFGQGTRLTVV.

In this sample, this clone turned up a few times. The rearrangement joins TRBV29-1 to TRBJ2-7, with no clear D. Germline values: CDR1 SQVTM, CDR2 ANQGSEA. Trimming cost V 0 bases and J 0 bases, with 9 bases left between them. This CDR3 has 14 amino acids. CDR3 loop: CSVEDTRTSYEQYF. The CDR3 nucleotides read TGCAGCGTTGAAGATACCCGTACCTCCTACGAGCAGTACTTC.

The chain joins TRBV9 to TRBJ2-1; 10 bases line up with TRBD2. J gave up 0 bases and V 3 bases, and 3 bases lay outside the gene matches. The CDR3 is 16 residues long. The germline gives CDR1 SGDLS, CDR2 YYNGEE. Here the CDR3 reads CASSATSGPSYNEQFF. Written as DNA, the CDR3 is TGTGCCAGCAGCGCGACTAGCGGGCCCTCCTACAATGAGCAGTTCTTC.

This clone was picked up one time. The chain uses TRBV10-3 and TRBJ2-1; 14 bases match TRBD2. Germline V gene sequence: CDR1 ENHRY, CDR2 SYGVKD. The CDR3 extends over 18 amino acids. V lost 6 bases and J lost 2; bases outside the gene matches: 9. This CDR3 reads CAIRPGTSGRRAYNEQFF. The CDR3 DNA sequence: TGTGCCATCAGACCCGGGACTAGCGGGAGAAGGGCCTACAATGAGCAGTTCTTC.

This clone turned up a few times. The chain recombines TRBV19 with TRBJ2-7; either TRBD1 or TRBD2 may supply D (5 bases each). CDR1 and CDR2 (germline): LNHDA, SQIVND (reference sequence). Trimming removed 5 bases at V and 2 bases at J, with 10 bases between. The CDR3 is 13 amino acids. In DNA form, the CDR3 reads TGTGCCAGTAGTGGGGACGGCACCTACGAGCAGTACTTC. Residues: CASSGDGTYEQYF.

This sequence joins TRBV28 and TRBJ1-6; 10 bases line up with TRBD1. The CDR3 runs 15 residues. J was trimmed by 10 bases and V by 6 bases; bases with no gene match: 9. Germline values: CDR1 MDHEN, CDR2 SYDVKM. CDR3 sequence: CASRHPGTGESPLHF. Written as DNA, the CDR3 is TGTGCCAGCAGGCACCCCGGGACAGGGGAATCACCCCTCCACTTT. Combining the CDR3 with reference TRBV28 and TRBJ1-6 gives the whole variable domain DVKVTQSSRYLVKRTGEKVFLECVQDMDHENMFWYRQDPGLGLRLIYFSYDVKMKEKGDIPEGYSVSREKKERFSLILESASTNQTSMYLCASRHPGTGESPLHFGNGTRLTVT.

V usage is TRBV6-5 and J usage is TRBJ1-2, with 9 bases that match TRBD1. Trimming took 6 bases from V and 7 from J; bases not matched to a gene: 12. CDR3 length: 15 residues. Germline CDR1 and CDR2: MNHEY and SVGAGI. The CDR3 spells CASSRAGTGTFGYTF. Written as DNA, the CDR3 is TGTGCCAGCAGCAGAGCTGGGACAGGGACATTTGGCTACACCTTC.

The V and J genes are TRBV27 and TRBJ1-5; TRBD1 is a possible D gene (6 bases). This CDR3 has 14 residues. Per germline, CDR1 MNHEY and CDR2 SMNVEV (reference sequence). Trimming shortened V by 6 bases and J by 5 bases, and 14 bases separated the two germline ends. Here the CDR3 DNA reads TGTGCCAGCAGCCTGACAGGAGCCTATCAGCCCCAGCATTTT. Translated: CASSLTGAYQPQHF.

V is TRBV29-1 and J is TRBJ1-5, with a tentative D call TRBD1 (6 bases). Germline CDR1 and CDR2: SQVTM and ANQGSEA. V was cut by 2 bases and J by 11 bases, with 10 bases left in between. CDR3 length equals 11 residues. CDR3 amino acids: CSVESGGTQHF. The CDR3 nucleotides are TGCAGCGTTGAATCGGGGGGCACCCAGCATTTT.

This chain joins TRBV19 and TRBJ1-2, with a possible D match to TRBD1 (5 bases). This CDR3 is built from 14 residues. Germline V gives CDR1 LNHDA, CDR2 SQIVND (reference sequence). V was cut by 4 bases and J by 1 base, with 10 bases left in between. In DNA, the CDR3 is TGTGCCAGTAGTAGGGGGAGGCGTAACTATGGCTACACCTTC. This gives the protein CASSRGRRNYGYTF. The full variable domain, completed using reference TRBV19 and TRBJ1-2, is DGGITQSPKYLFRKEGQNVTLSCEQNLNHDAMYWYRQDPGQGLRLIYYSQIVNDFQKGDIAEGYSVSREKKESFPLTVTSAQKNPTAFYLCASSRGRRNYGYTFGSGTRLTVV.